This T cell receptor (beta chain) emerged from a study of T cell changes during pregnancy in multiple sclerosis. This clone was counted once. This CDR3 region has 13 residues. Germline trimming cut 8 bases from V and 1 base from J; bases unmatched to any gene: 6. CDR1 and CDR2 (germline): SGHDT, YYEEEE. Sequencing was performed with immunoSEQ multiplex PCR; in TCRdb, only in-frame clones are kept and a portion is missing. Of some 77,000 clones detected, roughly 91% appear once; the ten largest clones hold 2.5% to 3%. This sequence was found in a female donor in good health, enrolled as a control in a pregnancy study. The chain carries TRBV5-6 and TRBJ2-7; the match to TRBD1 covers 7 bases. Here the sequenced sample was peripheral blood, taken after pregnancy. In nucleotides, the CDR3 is TGTGCCAGAAGTGTGGGACAGTCCTACGAGCAGTACTTC. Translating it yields CARSVGQSYEQYF.